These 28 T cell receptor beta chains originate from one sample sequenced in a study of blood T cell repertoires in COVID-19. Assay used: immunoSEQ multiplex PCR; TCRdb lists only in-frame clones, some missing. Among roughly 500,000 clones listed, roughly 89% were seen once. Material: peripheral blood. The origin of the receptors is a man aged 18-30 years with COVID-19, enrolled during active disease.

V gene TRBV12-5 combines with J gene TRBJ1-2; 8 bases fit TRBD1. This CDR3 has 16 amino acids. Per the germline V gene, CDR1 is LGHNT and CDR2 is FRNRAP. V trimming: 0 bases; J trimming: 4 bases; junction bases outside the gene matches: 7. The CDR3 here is CASGLVPDRGGYGYTF. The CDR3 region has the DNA TGTGCTAGTGGTTTGGTACCCGACAGGGGAGGCTATGGCTACACCTTC.

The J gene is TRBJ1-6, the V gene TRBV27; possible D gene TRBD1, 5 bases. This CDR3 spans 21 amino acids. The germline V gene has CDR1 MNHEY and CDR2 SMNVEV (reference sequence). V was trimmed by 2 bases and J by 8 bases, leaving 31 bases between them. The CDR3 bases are TGTGCCAGCAGTTTACGTAACCCCGGGCAGGGTGTCGTAGGGTTAGATTCACCCCTCCACTTT. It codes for CASSLRNPGQGVVGLDSPLHF.

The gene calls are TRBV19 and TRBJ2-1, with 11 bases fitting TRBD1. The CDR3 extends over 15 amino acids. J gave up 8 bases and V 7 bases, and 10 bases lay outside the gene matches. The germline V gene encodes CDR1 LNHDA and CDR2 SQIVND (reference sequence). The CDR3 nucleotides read TGTGCCAGTAAGGCAGGGACAGGGGGGCTCGATGAGCAGTTCTTC. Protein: CASKAGTGGLDEQFF.

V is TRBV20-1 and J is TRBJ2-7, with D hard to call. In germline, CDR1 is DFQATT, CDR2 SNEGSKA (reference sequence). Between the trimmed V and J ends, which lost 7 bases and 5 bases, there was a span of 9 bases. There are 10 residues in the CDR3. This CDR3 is CSVFANEQYF. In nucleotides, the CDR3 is TGCAGTGTATTCGCTAACGAGCAGTACTTC.

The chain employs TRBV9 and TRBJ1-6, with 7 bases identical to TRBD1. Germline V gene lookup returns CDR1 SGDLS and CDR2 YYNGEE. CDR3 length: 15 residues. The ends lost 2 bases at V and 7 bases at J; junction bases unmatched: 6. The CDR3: CASSVTGLGNSPLHF. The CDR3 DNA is TGTGCCAGCAGCGTGACAGGGCTCGGGAATTCACCCCTCCACTTT.

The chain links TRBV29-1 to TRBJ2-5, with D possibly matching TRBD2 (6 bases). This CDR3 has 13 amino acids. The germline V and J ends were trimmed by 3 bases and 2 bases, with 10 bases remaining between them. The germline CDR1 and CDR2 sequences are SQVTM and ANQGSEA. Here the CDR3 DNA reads TGCAGCGTTGAGTTGACTAGGCAAGAGACCCAGTACTTC. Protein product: CSVELTRQETQYF.

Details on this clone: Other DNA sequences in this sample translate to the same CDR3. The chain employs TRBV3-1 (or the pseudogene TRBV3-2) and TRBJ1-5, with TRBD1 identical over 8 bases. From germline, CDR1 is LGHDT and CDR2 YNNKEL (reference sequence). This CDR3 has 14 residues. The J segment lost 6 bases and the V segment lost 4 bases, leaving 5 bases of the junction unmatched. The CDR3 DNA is TGTGCCAGCAGCCGAACAGGGGGGAGTCAGCCCCAGCATTTT. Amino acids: CASSRTGGSQPQHF.

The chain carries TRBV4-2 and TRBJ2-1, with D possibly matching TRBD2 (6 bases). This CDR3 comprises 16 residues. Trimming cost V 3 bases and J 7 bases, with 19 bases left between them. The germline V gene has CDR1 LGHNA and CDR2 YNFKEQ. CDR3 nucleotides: TGTGCCAGCAGCCAGGTTGCGGGGAGCCGACCAAATGAGCAGTTCTTC. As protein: CASSQVAGSRPNEQFF.

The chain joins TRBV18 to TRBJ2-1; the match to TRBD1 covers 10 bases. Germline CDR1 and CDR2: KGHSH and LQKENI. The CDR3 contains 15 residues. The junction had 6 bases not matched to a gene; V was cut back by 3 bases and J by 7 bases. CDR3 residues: CASSPMGQGYNEQFF. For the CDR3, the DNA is TGTGCCAGCTCACCGATGGGACAGGGGTATAATGAGCAGTTCTTC.

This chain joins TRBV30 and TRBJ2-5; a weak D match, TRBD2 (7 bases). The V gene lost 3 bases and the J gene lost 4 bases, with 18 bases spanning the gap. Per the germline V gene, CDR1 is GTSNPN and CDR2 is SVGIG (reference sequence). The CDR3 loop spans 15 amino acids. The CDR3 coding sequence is TGTGCCTGGAGAGAGGGGGAGTGGGAGGGAGAGACCCAGTACTTC. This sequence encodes CAWREGEWEGETQYF.

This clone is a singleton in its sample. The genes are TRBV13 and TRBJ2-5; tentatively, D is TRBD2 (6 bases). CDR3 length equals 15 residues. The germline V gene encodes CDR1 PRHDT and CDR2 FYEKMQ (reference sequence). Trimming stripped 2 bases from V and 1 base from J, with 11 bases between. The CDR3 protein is CASSLWGETQETQYF. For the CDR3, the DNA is TGTGCCAGCAGCTTATGGGGGGAGACCCAAGAGACCCAGTACTTC.

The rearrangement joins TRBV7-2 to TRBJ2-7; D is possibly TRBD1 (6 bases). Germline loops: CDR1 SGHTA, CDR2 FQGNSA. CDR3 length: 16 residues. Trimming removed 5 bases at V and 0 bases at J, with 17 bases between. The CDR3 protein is CASSPTGTITSYEQYF. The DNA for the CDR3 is TGTGCCAGCAGCCCCACCGGGACAATCACCTCCTACGAGCAGTACTTC.

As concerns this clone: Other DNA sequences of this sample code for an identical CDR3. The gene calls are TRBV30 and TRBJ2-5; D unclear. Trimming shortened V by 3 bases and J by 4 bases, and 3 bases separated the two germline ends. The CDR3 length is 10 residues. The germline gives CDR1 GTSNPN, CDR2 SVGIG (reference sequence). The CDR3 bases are TGTGCCTGGAGGAGAGAGACCCAGTACTTC. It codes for CAWRRETQYF.

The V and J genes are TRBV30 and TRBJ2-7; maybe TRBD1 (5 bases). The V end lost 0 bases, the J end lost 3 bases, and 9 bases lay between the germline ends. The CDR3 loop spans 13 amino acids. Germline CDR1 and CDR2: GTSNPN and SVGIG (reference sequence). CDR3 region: CAWSVGLIYEQYF. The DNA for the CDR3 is TGTGCCTGGAGTGTGGGGCTAATCTACGAGCAGTACTTC.

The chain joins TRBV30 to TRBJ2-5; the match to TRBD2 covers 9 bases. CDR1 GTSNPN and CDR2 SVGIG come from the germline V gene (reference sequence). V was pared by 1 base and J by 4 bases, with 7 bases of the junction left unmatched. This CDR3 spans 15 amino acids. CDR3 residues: CAWSAGLAGPETQYF. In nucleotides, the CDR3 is TGTGCCTGGAGTGCGGGACTAGCAGGTCCAGAGACCCAGTACTTC.

CDR3 in DNA: TGTGCCAGCAGGAGTGAGGACAGGGGACACTACGAGCAGTACTTC. Encoded protein: CASRSEDRGHYEQYF. The chain carries TRBV6-6 and TRBJ2-7, with 9 positions matching TRBD1. Germline CDR1 reads MNHNY; CDR2 reads SVGAGI (reference sequence). The length of the CDR3 is 15 residues. The J segment lost 3 bases and the V segment lost 6 bases, leaving 9 bases of the junction unmatched.

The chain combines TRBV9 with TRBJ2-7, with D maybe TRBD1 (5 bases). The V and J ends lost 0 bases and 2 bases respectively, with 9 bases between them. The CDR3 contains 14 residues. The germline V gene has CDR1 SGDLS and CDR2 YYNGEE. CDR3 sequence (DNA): TGTGCCAGCAGCGTAGAGGACACCGCCTACGAGCAGTACTTC. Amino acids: CASSVEDTAYEQYF.

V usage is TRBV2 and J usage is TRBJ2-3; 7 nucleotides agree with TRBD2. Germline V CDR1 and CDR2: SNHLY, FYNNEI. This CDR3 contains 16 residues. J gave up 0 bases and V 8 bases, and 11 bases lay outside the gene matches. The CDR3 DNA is TGTGCCAGCGTAGGGGAAGCGGGGATCAGCACAGATACGCAGTATTTT. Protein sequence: CASVGEAGISTDTQYF.

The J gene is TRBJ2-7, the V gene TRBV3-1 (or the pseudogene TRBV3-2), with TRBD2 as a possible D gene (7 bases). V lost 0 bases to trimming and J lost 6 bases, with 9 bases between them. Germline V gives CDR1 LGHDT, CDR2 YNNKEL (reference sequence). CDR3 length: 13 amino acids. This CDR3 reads CASSQEGGGEQYF. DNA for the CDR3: TGTGCCAGCAGCCAAGAAGGGGGGGGCGAGCAGTACTTC.

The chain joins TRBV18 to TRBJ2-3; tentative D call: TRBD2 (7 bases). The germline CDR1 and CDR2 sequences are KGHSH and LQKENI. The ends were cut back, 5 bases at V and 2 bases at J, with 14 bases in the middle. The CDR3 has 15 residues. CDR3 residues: CASSMSGTITDTQYF. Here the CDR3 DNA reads TGTGCCAGCTCAATGAGCGGGACAATCACAGATACGCAGTATTTT.

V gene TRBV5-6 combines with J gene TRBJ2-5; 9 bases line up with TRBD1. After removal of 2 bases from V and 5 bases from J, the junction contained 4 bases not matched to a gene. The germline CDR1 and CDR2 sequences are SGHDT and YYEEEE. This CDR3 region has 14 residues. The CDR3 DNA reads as TGTGCCAGCAGCTTAACAGGGGGCCGGGAGACCCAGTACTTC. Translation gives CASSLTGGRETQYF.

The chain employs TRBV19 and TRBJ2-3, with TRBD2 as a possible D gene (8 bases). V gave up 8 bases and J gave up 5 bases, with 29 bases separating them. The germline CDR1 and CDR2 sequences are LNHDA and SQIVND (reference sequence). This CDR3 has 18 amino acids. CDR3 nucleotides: TGTGCCAGTGGAAAGGGGGCGGGGGGACTCACGGTTAGAGATACGCAGTATTTT. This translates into CASGKGAGGLTVRDTQYF.

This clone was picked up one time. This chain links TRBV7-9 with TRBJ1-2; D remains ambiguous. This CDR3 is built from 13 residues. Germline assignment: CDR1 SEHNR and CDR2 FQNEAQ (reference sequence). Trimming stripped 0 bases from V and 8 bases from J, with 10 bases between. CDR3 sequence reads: CASSLALLAGYTF. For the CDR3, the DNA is TGTGCCAGCAGCTTAGCCCTTCTAGCAGGCTACACCTTC.

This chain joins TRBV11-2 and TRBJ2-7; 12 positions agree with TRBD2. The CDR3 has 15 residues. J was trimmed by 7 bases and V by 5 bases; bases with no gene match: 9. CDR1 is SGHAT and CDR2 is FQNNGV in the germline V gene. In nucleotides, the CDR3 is TGTGCCAGCAGCCAGGCACTAGCGGGGGGTAGGGAGCAGTACTTC. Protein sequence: CASSQALAGGREQYF.

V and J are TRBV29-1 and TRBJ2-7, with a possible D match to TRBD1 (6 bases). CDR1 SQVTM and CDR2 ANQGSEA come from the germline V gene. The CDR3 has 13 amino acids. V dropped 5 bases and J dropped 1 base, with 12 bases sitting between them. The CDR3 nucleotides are TGCAGCGTTATGACAGGCGAATCCTACGAGCAGTACTTC. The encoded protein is CSVMTGESYEQYF.

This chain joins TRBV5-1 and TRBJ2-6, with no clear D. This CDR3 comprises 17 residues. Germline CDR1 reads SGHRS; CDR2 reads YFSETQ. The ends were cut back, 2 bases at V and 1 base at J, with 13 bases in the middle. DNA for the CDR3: TGCGCCAGCAGCTTAGATTTTTCGGGTTCTGGGGCCAACGTCCTGACTTTC. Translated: CASSLDFSGSGANVLTF.

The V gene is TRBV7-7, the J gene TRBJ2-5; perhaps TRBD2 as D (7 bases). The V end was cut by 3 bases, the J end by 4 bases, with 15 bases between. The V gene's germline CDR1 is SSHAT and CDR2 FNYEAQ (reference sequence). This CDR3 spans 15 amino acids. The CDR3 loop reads CASSLEGGLSETQYF. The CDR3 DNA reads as TGTGCCAGCAGCTTGGAGGGGGGGCTCTCAGAGACCCAGTACTTC.

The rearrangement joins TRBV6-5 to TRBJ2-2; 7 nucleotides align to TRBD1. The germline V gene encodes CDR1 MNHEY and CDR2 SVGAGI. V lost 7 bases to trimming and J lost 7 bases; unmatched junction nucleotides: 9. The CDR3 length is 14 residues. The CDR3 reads CASKTGVFGGELFF. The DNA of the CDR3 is TGTGCCAGCAAAACAGGGGTATTCGGCGGGGAGCTGTTTTTT.